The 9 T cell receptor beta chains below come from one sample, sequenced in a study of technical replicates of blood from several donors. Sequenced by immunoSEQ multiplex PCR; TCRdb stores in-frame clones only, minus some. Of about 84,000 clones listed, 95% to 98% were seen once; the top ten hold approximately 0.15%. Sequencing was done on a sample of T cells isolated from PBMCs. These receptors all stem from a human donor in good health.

The CDR3: CASSQGSSYEQYF. The CDR3 DNA follows: TGTGCCAGCAGTCAGGGGAGCTCCTACGAGCAGTACTTC. This chain links TRBV11-2 with TRBJ2-7, with D perhaps TRBD1 (6 bases). Germline V gives CDR1 SGHAT, CDR2 FQNNGV. The V end lost 6 bases, the J end lost 0 bases, and 9 bases lay between the germline ends. The CDR3 runs to 13 residues.

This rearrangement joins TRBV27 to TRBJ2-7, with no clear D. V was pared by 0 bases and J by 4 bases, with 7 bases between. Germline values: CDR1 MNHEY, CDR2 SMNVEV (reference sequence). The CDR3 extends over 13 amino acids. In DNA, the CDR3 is TGTGCCAGCAGTTTATCTGGTAGTTACGAGCAGTACTTC. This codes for CASSLSGSYEQYF.

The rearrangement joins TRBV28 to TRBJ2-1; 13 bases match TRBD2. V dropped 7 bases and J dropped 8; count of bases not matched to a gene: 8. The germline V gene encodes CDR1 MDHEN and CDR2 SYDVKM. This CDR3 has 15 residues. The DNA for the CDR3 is TGTGCCAGCACTAAGCCACTAGCGGGGGGGGATGAGCAGTTCTTC. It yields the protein CASTKPLAGGDEQFF.

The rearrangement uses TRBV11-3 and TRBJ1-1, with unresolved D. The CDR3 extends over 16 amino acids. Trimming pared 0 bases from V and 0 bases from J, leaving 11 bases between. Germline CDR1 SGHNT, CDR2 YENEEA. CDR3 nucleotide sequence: TGTGCCAGCAGCTTAGATCTAACAGCAATGAACACTGAAGCTTTCTTT. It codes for CASSLDLTAMNTEAFF.

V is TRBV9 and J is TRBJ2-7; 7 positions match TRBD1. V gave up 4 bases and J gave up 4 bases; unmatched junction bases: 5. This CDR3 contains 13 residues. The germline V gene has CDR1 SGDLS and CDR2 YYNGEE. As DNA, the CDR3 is TGTGCCAGCAGCCCCGGGACAGAGTACGAGCAGTACTTC. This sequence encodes CASSPGTEYEQYF.

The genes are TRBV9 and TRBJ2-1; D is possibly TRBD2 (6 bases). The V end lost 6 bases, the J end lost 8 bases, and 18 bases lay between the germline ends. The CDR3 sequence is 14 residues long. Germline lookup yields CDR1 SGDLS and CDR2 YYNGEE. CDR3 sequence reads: CASTGGVWGDEQFF. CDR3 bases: TGTGCCAGCACCGGAGGGGTATGGGGGGATGAGCAGTTCTTC.

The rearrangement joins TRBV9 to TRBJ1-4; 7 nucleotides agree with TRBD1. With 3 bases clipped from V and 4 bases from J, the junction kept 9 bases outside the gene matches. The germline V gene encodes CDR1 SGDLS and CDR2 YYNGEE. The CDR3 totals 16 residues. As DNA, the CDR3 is TGTGCCAGCAGCGGCCCCCCGACAGGGTTTAATGAAAAACTGTTTTTT. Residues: CASSGPPTGFNEKLFF.

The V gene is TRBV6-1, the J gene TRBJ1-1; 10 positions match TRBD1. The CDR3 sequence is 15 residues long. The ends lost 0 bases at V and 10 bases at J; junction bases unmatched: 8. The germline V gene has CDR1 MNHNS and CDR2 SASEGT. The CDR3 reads CASSEAPGTGVGAFF. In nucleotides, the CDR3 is TGTGCCAGCAGTGAAGCTCCCGGGACAGGGGTAGGAGCTTTCTTT.

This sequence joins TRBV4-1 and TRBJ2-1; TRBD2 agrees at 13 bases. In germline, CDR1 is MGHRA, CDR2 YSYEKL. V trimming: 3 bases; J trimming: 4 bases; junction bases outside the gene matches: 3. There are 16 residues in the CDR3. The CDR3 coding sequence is TGCGCCAGCAGCCAGGGGACTAGCGGGGAGTACAATGAGCAGTTCTTC. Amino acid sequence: CASSQGTSGEYNEQFF.